The 14 T cell receptor beta chains below were found in one sample sequenced in a study of shared clonotypes between healthy human individuals. Sequencing used immunoSEQ multiplex PCR; TCRdb keeps in-frame clones, though not all of them. This sample has 450,000 to 500,000 clones, with around four fifths found just once. Sequencing was carried out using PBMCs. These receptors all stem from a woman in her thirties or forties in good health. Some clones in this sample may be carry-over from other donors' samples.

The genes are TRBV19 and TRBJ2-2, with a tentative D call TRBD1 (5 bases). CDR3 size: 13 residues. Germline V gene data show CDR1 as LNHDA and CDR2 as SQIVND (reference sequence). V gave up 3 bases and J gave up 6 bases, with 8 bases separating them. The CDR3: CASSMGHSGELFF. The DNA of the CDR3 is TGTGCCAGTAGTATGGGGCATTCCGGGGAGCTGTTTTTT.

This chain connects TRBV9 to TRBJ2-7, with 9 nucleotides matching TRBD2. Germline V lookup: CDR1 SGDLS, CDR2 YYNGEE. The V gene end was trimmed by 4 bases and the J gene end by 2 bases; junction bases not matched to a gene: 4. The CDR3 length is 14 residues. CDR3 DNA sequence: TGTGCCAGCAGCCCGGCGGGAGGGGCCTACGAGCAGTACTTC. As protein: CASSPAGGAYEQYF. Drawing the rest from reference TRBV9 and TRBJ2-7, the complete variable domain is DSGVTQTPKHLITATGQRVTLRCSPRSGDLSVYWYQQSLDQGLQFLIQYYNGEERAKGNILERFSAQQFPDLHSELNLSSLELGDSALYFCASSPAGGAYEQYFGPGTRLTVT.

The J gene is TRBJ2-2, the V gene TRBV2; D remains unclear. This CDR3 region has 15 residues. Germline V lookup: CDR1 SNHLY, CDR2 FYNNEI. V lost 3 bases and J lost 0, with 8 bases in between. This chain's CDR3 is CASSEQSPNTGELFF. DNA for the CDR3: TGTGCCAGCAGTGAGCAGTCACCGAACACCGGGGAGCTGTTTTTT.

The chain joins TRBV27 to TRBJ2-7, with 8 bases identical to TRBD1. From germline, CDR1 is MNHEY and CDR2 SMNVEV (reference sequence). The ends lost 2 bases at V and 6 bases at J; junction bases unmatched: 6. The CDR3 has 14 amino acids. CDR3 DNA sequence: TGTGCCAGCAGTTTAGGTCAGGGGGCGGGCGAGCAGTACTTC. Translation gives CASSLGQGAGEQYF.

The chain couples TRBV10-3 to TRBJ1-5; TRBD1 aligns across 8 bases. The CDR3 is made up of 14 amino acids. CDR1 is ENHRY, CDR2 SYGVKD, per germline. V lost 4 bases, J lost 1 base, and 0 bases stayed unmatched. CDR3 region: CAISGDRSNQPQHF. CDR3 bases: TGTGCCATCAGTGGGGACAGGAGCAATCAGCCCCAGCATTTT.

This clone was detected only a few times. V usage is TRBV7-8 and J usage is TRBJ2-7; a weak D match, TRBD1 (6 bases). The V and J ends lost 1 base and 2 bases respectively, with 12 bases between them. CDR1 and CDR2 (germline): SGHVS, FQNEAQ. The CDR3 has 15 residues. For the CDR3, the DNA is TGTGCCAGCAGCTTAGAACAGGGCTCGGCCTACGAGCAGTACTTC. Translated: CASSLEQGSAYEQYF.

The chain's CDR3 is CASSPRPGTGVRGYTF. The CDR3 DNA is TGTGCCAGCAGCCCGCGACCCGGGACAGGGGTTCGTGGCTACACCTTC. The chain employs TRBV9 and TRBJ1-2, with 10 positions matching TRBD1. The CDR3 runs to 16 residues. Unmatched junction bases numbered 13, after V lost 4 bases and J lost 7 bases. Germline CDR1 SGDLS, CDR2 YYNGEE. Full variable domain (outside the CDR3, taken from reference TRBV9 and TRBJ1-2): DSGVTQTPKHLITATGQRVTLRCSPRSGDLSVYWYQQSLDQGLQFLIQYYNGEERAKGNILERFSAQQFPDLHSELNLSSLELGDSALYFCASSPRPGTGVRGYTFGSGTRLTVV.

With regard to this clone: The same CDR3 also results from other DNA sequences found in this sample. The J gene is TRBJ2-6, the V gene TRBV28; TRBD2 matches 8 bases. This CDR3 contains 15 residues. Looked up from germline, CDR1 is MDHEN and CDR2 is SYDVKM. The trim removed 4 bases at V and 2 bases at J, leaving 1 base unmatched. The CDR3 DNA follows: TGTGCCAGCAGTTCGGGAGGGACTGGGGCCAACGTCCTGACTTTC. It specifies CASSSGGTGANVLTF.

The chain couples TRBV10-3 to TRBJ1-1; no clear D. The CDR3 length is 13 residues. V was trimmed by 3 bases and J by 1 base, leaving 6 bases between them. The germline V gene has CDR1 ENHRY and CDR2 SYGVKD. The CDR3 nucleotides are TGTGCCATCAGTGACCGGACGAACACTGAAGCTTTCTTT. Residues: CAISDRTNTEAFF.

The V gene is TRBV5-1, the J gene TRBJ2-7; D unresolved. Germline CDR1 SGHRS, CDR2 YFSETQ. Trimming cost V 3 bases and J 2 bases, with 12 bases left between them. This CDR3 contains 14 residues. The CDR3: CASSSNPPAYEQYF. The CDR3 bases are TGCGCCAGCAGCTCTAATCCACCCGCCTACGAGCAGTACTTC.

This chain connects TRBV28 to TRBJ2-7; 7 bases agree with TRBD1. Germline CDR1 MDHEN, CDR2 SYDVKM. CDR3 length equals 12 residues. Germline trimming cut 1 base from V and 7 bases from J; bases unmatched to any gene: 1. The CDR3 coding sequence is TGTGCCAGCAGTTTATCAGGGGGTGAGCAGTACTTC. It encodes CASSLSGGEQYF.

The rearrangement links TRBV2 to TRBJ2-5; the D is unclear. Trimming shortened V by 2 bases and J by 0 bases, and 7 bases separated the two germline ends. The CDR3 is 14 residues long. CDR1 SNHLY and CDR2 FYNNEI come from the germline V gene. Written as DNA, the CDR3 is TGTGCCAGCAGTGAAATAACAGACCAAGAGACCCAGTACTTC. Translating gives CASSEITDQETQYF.

The V gene is TRBV30, the J gene TRBJ2-5, with 8 bases that match TRBD1. Germline trimming cut 0 bases from V and 5 bases from J; bases unmatched to any gene: 8. The CDR3 length is 15 residues. Germline V lookup: CDR1 GTSNPN, CDR2 SVGIG (reference sequence). This CDR3 reads CAWSVGGRGQETQYF. The CDR3 DNA sequence: TGTGCCTGGAGTGTAGGTGGCAGGGGGCAGGAGACCCAGTACTTC.

V is TRBV10-3 and J is TRBJ2-1, with 9 bases matching TRBD1. The CDR3 sequence is 14 residues long. Per the germline V gene, CDR1 is ENHRY and CDR2 is SYGVKD. The V gene end was trimmed by 11 bases and the J gene end by 6 bases; junction bases not matched to a gene: 11. The CDR3 DNA is TGTGCCTCCACCCCGGGACAGGGTGGCAATGAGCAGTTCTTC. Its translation: CASTPGQGGNEQFF.